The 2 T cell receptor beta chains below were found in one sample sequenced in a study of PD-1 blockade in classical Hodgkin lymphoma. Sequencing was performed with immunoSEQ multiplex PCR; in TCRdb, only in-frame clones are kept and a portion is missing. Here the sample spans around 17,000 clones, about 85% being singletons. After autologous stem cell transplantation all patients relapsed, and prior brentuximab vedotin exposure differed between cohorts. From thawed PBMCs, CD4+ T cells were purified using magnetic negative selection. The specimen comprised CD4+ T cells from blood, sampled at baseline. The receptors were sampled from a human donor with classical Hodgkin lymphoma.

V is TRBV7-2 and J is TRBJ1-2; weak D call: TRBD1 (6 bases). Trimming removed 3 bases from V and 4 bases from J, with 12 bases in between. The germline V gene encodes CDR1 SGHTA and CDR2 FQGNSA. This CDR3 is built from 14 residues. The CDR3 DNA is TGTGCCAGCAGCTTGGGACATACCTTCTATGGCTACACCTTC. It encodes CASSLGHTFYGYTF. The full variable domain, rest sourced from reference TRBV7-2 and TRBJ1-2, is GAGVSQSPSNKVTEKGKDVELRCDPISGHTALYWYRQSLGQGLEFLIYFQGNSAPDKSGLPSDRFSAERTGGSVSTLTIQRTQQEDSAVYLCASSLGHTFYGYTFGSGTRLTVV.

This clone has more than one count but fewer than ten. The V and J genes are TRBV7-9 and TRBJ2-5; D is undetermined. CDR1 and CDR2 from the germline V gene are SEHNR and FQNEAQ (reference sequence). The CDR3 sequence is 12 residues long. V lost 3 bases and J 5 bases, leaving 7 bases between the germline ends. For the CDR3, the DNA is TGTGCCAGCAGCTTCGGTCCTGAGACCCAGTACTTC. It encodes CASSFGPETQYF. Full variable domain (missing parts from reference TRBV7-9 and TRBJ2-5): DTGVSQNPRHKITKRGQNVTFRCDPISEHNRLYWYRQTLGQGPEFLTYFQNEAQLEKSRLLSDRFSAERPKGSFSTLEIQRTEQGDSAMYLCASSFGPETQYFGPGTRLLVL.